Following are 6 T cell receptor beta chains from one sample sequenced in a study of blood T cells in healthy people across ages. Primers used in a second PCR of about 6 to 11 cycles were a sample-barcoded 5' primer and a J-beta primer mix. One entry per CDR3 protein results from TCRdb running MiXCR on the 5' RACE reads. The sample gives around 280,000 distinct CDR3 sequences, roughly 26% of which show up once; 29% is in the top ten. The sample consisted of blood. Receptors were obtained from an older woman in good health.

This clonotype was counted only a few times. Given a much more abundant clone one base away, this may be a read error. J is TRBJ2-3 and V is TRBV11-2; D unclear. The CDR3 has 14 residues. The germline V gene encodes CDR1 SGHAT and CDR2 FQNNGV. CDR3 DNA: TGTGCCAACAGCTTAGGTCCCGGCACAGATACGCAGTATTTT. Translation: CANSLGPGTDTQYF.

This clonotype was seen a few times. This chain joins TRBV28 and TRBJ2-5; D uncertain. Trimming cost V 8 bases and J 1 base, with 14 bases left between them. Looked up from germline, CDR1 is MDHEN and CDR2 is SYDVKM. The CDR3 has 14 residues. DNA of the CDR3: TGTGCCAGCCTAAAGGACCTCCCCCAAGAGACCCAGTACTTC. Translation: CASLKDLPQETQYF.

This clonotype appeared many times. The genes are TRBV5-1 and TRBJ1-1, with no clear D. V was clipped by 2 bases and J by 0 bases, with 11 bases between them. The CDR3 covers 15 residues. Germline V lookup: CDR1 SGHRS, CDR2 YFSETQ. Written as DNA, the CDR3 is TGCGCCAGCAGCTTAGCGGGAAGCATGAACACTGAAGCTTTCTTT. The encoded protein is CASSLAGSMNTEAFF.

This clonotype has more than one count but fewer than ten. The V call is TRBV11-1, the J call TRBJ2-1; D is unresolved. The CDR3 spans 16 residues. The germline V gene encodes CDR1 SGHAT and CDR2 FQDESV (reference sequence). Trimming stripped 2 bases from V and 2 bases from J, with 13 bases between. For the CDR3, the DNA is TGTGCCAGCAGCTTATTGTACGGCCAACCCTACAATGAGCAGTTCTTC. Translated: CASSLLYGQPYNEQFF.

In its sample, this clonotype was seen a few times. The chain has TRBV5-1 and TRBJ2-1, with D perhaps TRBD2 (5 bases). Per germline, CDR1 SGHRS and CDR2 YFSETQ. V lost 6 bases and J lost 4, with 8 bases in between. The CDR3 is 12 amino acids. DNA for the CDR3: TGCGCCAGCAATAGCGATTACAATGAGCAGTTCTTC. Translated: CASNSDYNEQFF.

The rearrangement links TRBV5-1 to TRBJ2-1; 8 bases align to TRBD2. The CDR3 is 16 amino acids. In germline, CDR1 is SGHRS, CDR2 YFSETQ. The J segment lost 4 bases and the V segment lost 0 bases, leaving 6 bases of the junction unmatched. The CDR3 spells CASSLGVSGEYNEQFF. DNA for the CDR3: TGCGCCAGCAGCTTGGGGGTTAGCGGGGAATACAATGAGCAGTTCTTC.